These 16 T cell receptor beta chains originate from one sample sequenced in a study of T cell responses to AZD1222 COVID-19 vaccine. Using immunoSEQ multiplex PCR, the repertoire was profiled, and TCRdb retains in-frame clones only, with some absent. The profile shows 80,000 to 100,000 clones, roughly 87% of them singletons. Sequenced here: peripheral blood, sampled on day 0 of AZD1222 vaccination. The receptors come from an adult in good health.

This clone was picked up one time. The sample holds other DNA sequences that translate to the same CDR3. The chain recombines TRBV5-1 with TRBJ1-1; the match to TRBD1 covers 8 bases. With V trimmed by 4 bases and J by 2 bases, 4 bases remained unmatched. Germline CDR1 is SGHRS and CDR2 is YFSETQ. The CDR3 has 14 amino acids. CDR3 coding DNA: TGCGCCAGCAGCCCTGACAGGGGAAACACTGAAGCTTTCTTT. It codes for CASSPDRGNTEAFF. Looking up the rest from reference TRBV5-1 and TRBJ1-1 gives the full variable domain: KAGVTQTPRYLIKTRGQQVTLSCSPISGHRSVSWYQQTPGQGLQFLFEYFSETQRNKGNFPGRFSGRQFSNSRSEMNVSTLELGDSALYLCASSPDRGNTEAFFGQGTRLTVV.

The chain recombines TRBV7-6 with TRBJ2-2; D call uncertain. The CDR3 is 12 amino acids. The V end was cut by 5 bases, the J end by 4 bases, with 5 bases between. Germline V gene sequence: CDR1 SGHVS, CDR2 FNYEAQ. The CDR3 coding sequence is TGTGCCAGCAGCCTAGGCACCGGGGAGCTGTTTTTT. Its translation is CASSLGTGELFF.

The chain joins TRBV6-5 to TRBJ1-5; 8 nucleotides line up with TRBD1. The CDR3 consists of 15 residues. The germline gives CDR1 MNHEY, CDR2 SVGAGI. V shed 1 base and J 4 bases; nucleotides not matched to a gene: 3. DNA of the CDR3: TGTGCCAGCAGTTACTACAGGGGGTCGAATCAGCCCCAGCATTTT. Translation gives CASSYYRGSNQPQHF.

This chain connects TRBV2 to TRBJ2-3, with unresolved D. The V end lost 8 bases, the J end lost 3 bases, and 15 bases lay between the germline ends. This CDR3 region has 14 residues. Per the germline V gene, CDR1 is SNHLY and CDR2 is FYNNEI. CDR3 residues: CASGPRYRTDTQYF. CDR3 sequence (DNA): TGTGCCAGCGGGCCTAGATATAGGACAGATACGCAGTATTTT.

This chain joins TRBV7-9 and TRBJ1-1, with D unresolved. This CDR3 has 12 residues. Trimming left V 1 base short and J 9 bases short, with 9 bases between. Germline V gene data show CDR1 as SEHNR and CDR2 as FQNEAQ (reference sequence). The CDR3 reads CASSLGIQQAFF. DNA for the CDR3: TGTGCCAGCAGCTTAGGTATTCAGCAAGCTTTCTTT.

CDR3 DNA sequence: TGTGCCAGCAGCCCAACAGGGAGGCCCACTGAAGCTTTCTTT. Its protein is CASSPTGRPTEAFF. The rearrangement uses TRBV5-6 and TRBJ1-1; maybe TRBD1 (6 bases). This CDR3 has 14 amino acids. With 4 bases removed from V and 4 bases from J, the gap between germline ends came to 14 bases. Germline assignment: CDR1 SGHDT and CDR2 YYEEEE.

In its sample, this clone was seen once. The chain combines TRBV30 with TRBJ1-5, with 10 nucleotides matching TRBD1. This CDR3 is 15 amino acids long. Losses at the gene ends were 4 bases for V and 6 bases for J; bases not matched to a gene: 9. Germline CDR1 and CDR2: GTSNPN and SVGIG (reference sequence). The CDR3: CAWTPGQGRIQPQHF. The CDR3 nucleotides read TGTGCCTGGACCCCGGGACAGGGGAGAATTCAGCCCCAGCATTTT.

This chain uses TRBV2 with TRBJ2-1, with 9 bases that match TRBD1. Germline CDR1 reads SNHLY; CDR2 reads FYNNEI. The CDR3 has 14 residues. With V trimmed by 6 bases and J by 6 bases, 6 bases remained unmatched. CDR3 protein: CASRPGQGTNEQFF. CDR3 nucleotide sequence: TGTGCCAGCAGGCCGGGACAGGGTACCAATGAGCAGTTCTTC.

The CDR3 bases are TGTGCCAGCAGTTTTAAGGGGGCGGGGGTCACCGGGGAGCTGTTTTTT. Amino acids: CASSFKGAGVTGELFF. The J gene is TRBJ2-2, the V gene TRBV27; D assignment may be TRBD1 or TRBD2 (7 bases each). The CDR3 sequence is 16 residues long. The germline CDR1 and CDR2 sequences are MNHEY and SMNVEV (reference sequence). V was clipped by 3 bases and J by 4 bases, with 15 bases between them.

The V and J genes are TRBV3-1 (or the pseudogene TRBV3-2) and TRBJ2-1, with no clear D. The CDR3 length is 15 residues. Trimming removed 4 bases from V and 3 bases from J, with 13 bases in between. The germline gives CDR1 LGHDT, CDR2 YNNKEL (reference sequence). The chain's CDR3 is CASSLLPLDYNEQFF. Here the CDR3 DNA reads TGTGCCAGCAGCCTGCTCCCACTGGACTACAATGAGCAGTTCTTC.

This clone was detected a few times. The chain combines TRBV27 with TRBJ2-3; TRBD2 is a possible D gene (5 bases). The CDR3 spans 14 residues. The V end lost 5 bases, the J end lost 2 bases, and 11 bases lay between the germline ends. Germline CDR1 is MNHEY and CDR2 is SMNVEV (reference sequence). DNA for the CDR3: TGTGCCAGCAGTACTAGTTCATTCACAGATACGCAGTATTTT. Amino acid sequence: CASSTSSFTDTQYF.

This chain links TRBV11-1 with TRBJ1-1, with D perhaps TRBD1 (6 bases). The CDR3 has 14 residues. The germline CDR1 and CDR2 sequences are SGHAT and FQDESV (reference sequence). V was shortened by 5 bases and J by 5 bases, with 15 bases between the two germline ends. CDR3 DNA: TGTGCCAGCAGCCCACAGGGAAGTCGGACTGAAGCTTTCTTT. Protein product: CASSPQGSRTEAFF.

This chain connects TRBV3-1 (or the pseudogene TRBV3-2) to TRBJ2-7; 7 bases are a match to TRBD1. J lost 10 bases, V lost 0 bases, and 15 bases had no gene match. The germline V gene encodes CDR1 LGHDT and CDR2 YNNKEL (reference sequence). The CDR3 has 16 residues. The CDR3 loop reads CASSQDPGTGVARQYF. CDR3 sequence (DNA): TGTGCCAGCAGCCAAGATCCGGGCACAGGGGTCGCGCGACAGTACTTC.

This chain uses TRBV7-9 with TRBJ2-7; TRBD1 agrees at 8 bases. The J segment lost 2 bases and the V segment lost 5 bases, leaving 8 bases of the junction unmatched. Germline V gene sequence: CDR1 SEHNR, CDR2 FQNEAQ (reference sequence). This CDR3 spans 15 amino acids. Here the CDR3 DNA reads TGTGCCAGCAGCCCTAGAGGGACAGGACCCTACGAGCAGTACTTC. This gives the protein CASSPRGTGPYEQYF.

V usage is TRBV6-2 or TRBV6-3 and J usage is TRBJ1-4; a weak D match, TRBD1 (5 bases). The V and J ends lost 0 bases and 2 bases respectively, with 7 bases between them. The CDR3 consists of 15 residues. Germline values: CDR1 MNHEY, CDR2 SVGEGT. In nucleotides, the CDR3 is TGTGCCAGCAGTTACTCCGGGGGGACTAATGAAAAACTGTTTTTT. It is translated as CASSYSGGTNEKLFF.

This chain uses TRBV5-4 with TRBJ2-4; tentatively, D is TRBD1 (5 bases). Germline V gives CDR1 SGHNT, CDR2 YYREEE (reference sequence). The CDR3 extends over 14 amino acids. The ends were cut back, 3 bases at V and 5 bases at J, with 12 bases in the middle. The CDR3 is CASSSDKPQNIQYF. CDR3 DNA: TGTGCCAGCAGCTCGGACAAACCTCAAAACATTCAGTACTTC.